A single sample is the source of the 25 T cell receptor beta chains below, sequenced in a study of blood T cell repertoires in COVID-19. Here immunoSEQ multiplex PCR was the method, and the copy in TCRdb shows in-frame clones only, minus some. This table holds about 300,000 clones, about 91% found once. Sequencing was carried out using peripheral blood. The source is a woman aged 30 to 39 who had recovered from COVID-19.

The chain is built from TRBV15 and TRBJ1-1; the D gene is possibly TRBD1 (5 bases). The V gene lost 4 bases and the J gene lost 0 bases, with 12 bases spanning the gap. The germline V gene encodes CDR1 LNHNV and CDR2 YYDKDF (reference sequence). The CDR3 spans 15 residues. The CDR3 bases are TGTGCCACCAGCAATGAGGGAGGGGTGAACACTGAAGCTTTCTTT. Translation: CATSNEGGVNTEAFF.

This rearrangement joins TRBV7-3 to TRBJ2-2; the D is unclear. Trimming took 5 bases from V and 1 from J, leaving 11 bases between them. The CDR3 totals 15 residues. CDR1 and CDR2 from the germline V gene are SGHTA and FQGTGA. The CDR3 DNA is TGTGCCAGCAGCCCAGCAGGCCTGAACACCGGGGAGCTGTTTTTT. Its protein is CASSPAGLNTGELFF.

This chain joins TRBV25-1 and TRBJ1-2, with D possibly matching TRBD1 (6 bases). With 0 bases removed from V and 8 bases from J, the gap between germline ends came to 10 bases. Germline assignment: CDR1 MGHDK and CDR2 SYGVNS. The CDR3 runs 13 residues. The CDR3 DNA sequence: TGTGCCAGCAGTGAATACACAGGGCGAGGCTACACCTTC. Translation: CASSEYTGRGYTF.

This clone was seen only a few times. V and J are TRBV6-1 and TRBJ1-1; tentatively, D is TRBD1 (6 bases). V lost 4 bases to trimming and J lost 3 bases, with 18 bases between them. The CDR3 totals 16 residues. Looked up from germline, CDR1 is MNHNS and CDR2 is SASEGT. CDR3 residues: CASSGTDRWRYTEAFF. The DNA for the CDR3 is TGTGCCAGCAGTGGGACCGACAGGTGGAGGTACACTGAAGCTTTCTTT.

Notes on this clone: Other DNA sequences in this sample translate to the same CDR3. The CDR3, as DNA: TGCAGCGTCGTGGGACAGGTGAACACTGAAGCTTTCTTT. As protein: CSVVGQVNTEAFF. The genes are TRBV29-1 and TRBJ1-1; TRBD1 matches 8 bases. The ends lost 6 bases at V and 0 bases at J; junction bases unmatched: 3. CDR1 and CDR2 (germline): SQVTM, ANQGSEA. This CDR3 spans 13 amino acids.

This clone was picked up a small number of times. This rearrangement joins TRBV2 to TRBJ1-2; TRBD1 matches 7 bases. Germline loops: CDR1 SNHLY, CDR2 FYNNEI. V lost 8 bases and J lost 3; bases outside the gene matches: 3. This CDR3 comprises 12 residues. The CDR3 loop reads CASGQEDYGYTF. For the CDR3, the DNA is TGTGCCAGCGGACAGGAGGACTATGGCTACACCTTC.

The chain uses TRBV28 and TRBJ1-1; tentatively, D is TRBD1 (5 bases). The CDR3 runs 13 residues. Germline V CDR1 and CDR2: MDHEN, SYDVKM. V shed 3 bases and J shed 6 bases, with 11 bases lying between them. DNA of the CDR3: TGTGCCAGCAGTTTTCCAGGGATCGCTGAAGCTTTCTTT. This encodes CASSFPGIAEAFF. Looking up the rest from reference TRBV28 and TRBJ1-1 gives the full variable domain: DVKVTQSSRYLVKRTGEKVFLECVQDMDHENMFWYRQDPGLGLRLIYFSYDVKMKEKGDIPEGYSVSREKKERFSLILESASTNQTSMYLCASSFPGIAEAFFGQGTRLTVV.

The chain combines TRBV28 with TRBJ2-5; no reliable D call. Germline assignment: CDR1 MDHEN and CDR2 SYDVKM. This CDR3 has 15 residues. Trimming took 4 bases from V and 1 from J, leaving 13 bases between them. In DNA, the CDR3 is TGTGCCAGCAGTTCGACTGAAAGGCGCCAAGAGACCCAGTACTTC. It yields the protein CASSSTERRQETQYF.

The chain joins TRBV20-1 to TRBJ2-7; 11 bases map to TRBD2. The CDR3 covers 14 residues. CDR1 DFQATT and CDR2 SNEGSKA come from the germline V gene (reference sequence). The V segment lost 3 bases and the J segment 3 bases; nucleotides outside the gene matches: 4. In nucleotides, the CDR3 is TGCAGTGCTAGTCCCCTAGCGGGGGGCTACGAGCAGTACTTC. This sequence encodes CSASPLAGGYEQYF.

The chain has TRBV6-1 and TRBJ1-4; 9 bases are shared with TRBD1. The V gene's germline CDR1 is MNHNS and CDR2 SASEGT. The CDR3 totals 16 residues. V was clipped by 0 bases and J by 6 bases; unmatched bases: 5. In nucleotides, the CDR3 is TGTGCCAGCAGTGAAGCGGGGACAGGGATGCATGAAAAACTGTTTTTT. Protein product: CASSEAGTGMHEKLFF.

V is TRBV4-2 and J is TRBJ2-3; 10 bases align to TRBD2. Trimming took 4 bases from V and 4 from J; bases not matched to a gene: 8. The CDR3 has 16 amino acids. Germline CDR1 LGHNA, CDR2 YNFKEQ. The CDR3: CASSRLTSGRPDTQYF. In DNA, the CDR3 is TGTGCCAGCAGCCGCCTGACTAGCGGGCGGCCAGATACGCAGTATTTT.

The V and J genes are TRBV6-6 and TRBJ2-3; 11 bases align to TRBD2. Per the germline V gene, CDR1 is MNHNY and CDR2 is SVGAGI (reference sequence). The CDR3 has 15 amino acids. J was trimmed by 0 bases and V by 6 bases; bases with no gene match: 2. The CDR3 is CASRRLAGSTDTQYF. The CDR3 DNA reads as TGTGCCAGCAGACGACTAGCGGGGAGCACAGATACGCAGTATTTT.

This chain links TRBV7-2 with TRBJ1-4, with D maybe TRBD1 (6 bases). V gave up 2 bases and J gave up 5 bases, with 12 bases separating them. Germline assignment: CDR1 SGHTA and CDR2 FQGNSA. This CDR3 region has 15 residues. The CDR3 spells CASSLTGTRNEKLFF. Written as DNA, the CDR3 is TGTGCCAGCAGCTTAACCGGGACAAGGAATGAAAAACTGTTTTTT.

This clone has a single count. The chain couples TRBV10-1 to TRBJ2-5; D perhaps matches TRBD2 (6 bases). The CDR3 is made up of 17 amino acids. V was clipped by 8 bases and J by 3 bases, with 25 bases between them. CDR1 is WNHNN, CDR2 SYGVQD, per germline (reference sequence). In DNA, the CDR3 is TGCGCCAGCTTCTGGAGGGGAGTGGGTCATGAAGAAGAGACCCAGTACTTC. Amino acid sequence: CASFWRGVGHEEETQYF.

CDR3 protein: CASSPDKFQAIGELFF. The DNA for the CDR3 is TGTGCCAGCTCACCAGACAAATTCCAAGCAATCGGGGAGCTGTTTTTT. The chain joins TRBV18 to TRBJ2-2; no clear D gene. The germline gives CDR1 KGHSH, CDR2 LQKENI. V was clipped by 2 bases and J by 7 bases, with 17 bases between them. The CDR3 sequence is 16 residues long.

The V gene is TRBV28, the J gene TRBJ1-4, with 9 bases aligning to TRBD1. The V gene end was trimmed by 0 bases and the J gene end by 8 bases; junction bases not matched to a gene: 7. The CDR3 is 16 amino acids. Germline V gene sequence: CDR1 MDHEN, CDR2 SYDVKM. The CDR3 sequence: CASSLWSGTGKEKLFF. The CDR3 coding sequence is TGTGCCAGCAGTTTATGGAGCGGGACAGGGAAAGAAAAACTGTTTTTT.

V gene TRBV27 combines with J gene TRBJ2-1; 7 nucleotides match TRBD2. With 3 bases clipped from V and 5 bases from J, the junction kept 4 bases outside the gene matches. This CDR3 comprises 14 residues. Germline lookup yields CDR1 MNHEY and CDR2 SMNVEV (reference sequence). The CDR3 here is CASSLGRVDNEQFF. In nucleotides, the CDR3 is TGTGCCAGCAGTTTGGGGAGGGTGGACAATGAGCAGTTCTTC.

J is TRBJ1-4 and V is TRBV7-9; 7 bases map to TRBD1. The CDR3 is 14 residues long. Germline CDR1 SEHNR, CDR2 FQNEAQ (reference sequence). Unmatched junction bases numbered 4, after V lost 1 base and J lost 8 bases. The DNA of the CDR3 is TGTGCCAGCAGCTTAGAAAGGGGGCAGGAAAAACTGTTTTTT. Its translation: CASSLERGQEKLFF.

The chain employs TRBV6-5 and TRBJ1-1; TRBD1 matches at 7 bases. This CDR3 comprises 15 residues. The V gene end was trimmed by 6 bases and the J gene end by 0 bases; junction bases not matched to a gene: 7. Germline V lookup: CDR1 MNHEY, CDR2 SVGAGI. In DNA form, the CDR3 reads TGTGCCAGCAGCCTTTCGGACAGGATGAACACTGAAGCTTTCTTT. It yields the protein CASSLSDRMNTEAFF.

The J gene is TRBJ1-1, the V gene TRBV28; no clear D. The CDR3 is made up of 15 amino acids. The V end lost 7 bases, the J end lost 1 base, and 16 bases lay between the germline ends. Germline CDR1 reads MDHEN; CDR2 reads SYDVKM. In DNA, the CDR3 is TGTGCCAGCACCGACCCTAGGCTGGGGAACACTGAAGCTTTCTTT. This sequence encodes CASTDPRLGNTEAFF.

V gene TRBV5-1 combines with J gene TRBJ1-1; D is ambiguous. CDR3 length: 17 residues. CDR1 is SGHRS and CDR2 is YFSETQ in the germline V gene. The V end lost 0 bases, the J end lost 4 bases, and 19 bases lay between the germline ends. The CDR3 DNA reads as TGCGCCAGCAGCTTGGTCTTTGTCTCGGGTTTCCCCACTGAAGCTTTCTTT. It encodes CASSLVFVSGFPTEAFF.

The chain's CDR3 is CASGRGYTEAFF. CDR3 nucleotide sequence: TGTGCCAGCGGACGGGGGTACACTGAAGCTTTCTTT. This sequence joins TRBV12-3 or TRBV12-4 and TRBJ1-1; D may be TRBD1 (5 bases). V was pared by 8 bases and J by 3 bases, with 10 bases between. This CDR3 has 12 amino acids.

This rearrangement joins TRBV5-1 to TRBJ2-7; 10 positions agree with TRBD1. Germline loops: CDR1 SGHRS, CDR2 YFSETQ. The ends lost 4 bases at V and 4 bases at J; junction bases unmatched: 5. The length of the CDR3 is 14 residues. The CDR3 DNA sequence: TGCGCCAGCAGCATCCGGGACAGGGGTTACGAGCAGTACTTC. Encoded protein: CASSIRDRGYEQYF.

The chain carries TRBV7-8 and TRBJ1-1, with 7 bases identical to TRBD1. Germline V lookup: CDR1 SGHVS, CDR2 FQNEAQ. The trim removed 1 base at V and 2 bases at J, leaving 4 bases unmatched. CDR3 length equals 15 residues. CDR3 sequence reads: CASSLGVGGNTEAFF. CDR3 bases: TGTGCCAGCAGCTTAGGAGTAGGGGGCAACACTGAAGCTTTCTTT. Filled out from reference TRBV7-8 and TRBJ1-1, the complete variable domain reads GAGVSQSPRYKVAKRGQDVALRCDPISGHVSLFWYQQALGQGPEFLTYFQNEAQLDKSGLPSDRFFAERPEGSVSTLKIQRTQQEDSAVYLCASSLGVGGNTEAFFGQGTRLTVV.

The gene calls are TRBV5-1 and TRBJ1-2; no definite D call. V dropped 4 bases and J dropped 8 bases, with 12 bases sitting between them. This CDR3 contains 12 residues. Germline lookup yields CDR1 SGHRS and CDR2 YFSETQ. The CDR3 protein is CASSPAGQGYTF. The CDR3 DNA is TGCGCCAGCAGCCCCGCGGGCCAAGGCTACACCTTC.